A selection of T cell receptor beta chains follows, all from one sample in a study of T cells in tuberculosis. The table came from immunoSEQ multiplex PCR; TCRdb's copy has only in-frame clones and leaves some out. The sample carries under 30,000 clones, 90% to 95% recorded once. Sequenced here: PBMCs, sampled at tuberculosis diagnosis. Every receptor here comes from an adult with tuberculosis. Each CDR3 is given with its conserved first and last residue. Each record gives: V gene, J gene, CDR3 length, D gene, clone size, CDR3 protein, CDR3 DNA. The D gene is left open where the match is weak. Size is omitted from some rows. Given values are once, few, many or a class for expanded clones.

V: TRBV6-6
J: TRBJ2-7
length: 13
D: TRBD1
size: NA
CDR3: CASSKGQGYEQYF
DNA: TGTGCCAGCAGCAAGGGACAGGGCTACGAGCAGTACTTC

V: TRBV7-6
J: TRBJ2-1
length: 15
D: TRBD2
size: NA
CDR3: CASSLSSGSWNEQFF
DNA: TGTGCCAGCAGCTTAAGCAGCGGGAGTTGGAATGAGCAGTTCTTC

V: TRBV4-2
J: TRBJ2-3
length: 14
D: NA
size: NA
CDR3: CASSPRLAPDTQYF
DNA: TGTGCCAGCAGCCCCCGGCTAGCGCCAGATACGCAGTATTTT

V: TRBV19
J: TRBJ1-2
length: 15
D: NA
size: NA
CDR3: CASSIRPDSSYGYTF
DNA: TGTGCCAGTAGTATTCGTCCGGACAGCTCCTATGGCTACACCTTC

V: TRBV7-3
J: TRBJ1-3
length: 14
D: NA
size: NA
CDR3: CASSLRGSGNTIYF
DNA: TGTGCCAGCAGCTTAAGAGGGTCTGGAAACACCATATATTTT

V: TRBV7-2
J: TRBJ1-3
length: 15
D: NA
size: once
CDR3: CASSLVGSTGNTIYF
DNA: TGTGCCAGCAGCTTAGTTGGGAGTACAGGAAACACCATATATTTT

V: TRBV7-2
J: TRBJ2-6
length: 16
D: NA
size: NA
CDR3: CASKLGRYSGANVLTF
DNA: TGTGCCAGCAAGCTGGGGCGGTACTCTGGGGCCAACGTCCTGACTTTC

V: TRBV28
J: TRBJ2-5
length: 14
D: NA
size: NA
CDR3: CASSRGGSMETQYF
DNA: TGTGCCAGCAGTCGTGGGGGCTCCATGGAGACCCAGTACTTC

V: TRBV7-9
J: TRBJ2-1
length: 13
D: NA
size: NA
CDR3: CASSFNLDNEQFF
DNA: TGTGCCAGCAGCTTTAACCTAGACAATGAGCAGTTCTTC

V: TRBV29-1
J: TRBJ1-2
length: 12
D: TRBD1
size: NA
CDR3: CSVGQGSGGYTF
DNA: TGCAGCGTGGGACAGGGGAGTGGAGGCTACACCTTC

V: TRBV15
J: TRBJ2-7
length: 15
D: TRBD2
size: NA
CDR3: CATSRARTSSYEQYF
DNA: TGTGCCACCAGCAGAGCCCGGACTAGCTCCTACGAGCAGTACTTC

V: TRBV29-1
J: TRBJ2-2
length: 14
D: TRBD1
size: NA
CDR3: CSVNRGRGTGELFF
DNA: TGCAGCGTTAACAGGGGGCGCGGCACCGGGGAGCTGTTTTTT

V: TRBV10-3
J: TRBJ1-6
length: 14
D: NA
size: NA
CDR3: CAISESYDGEPLHF
DNA: TGTGCCATCAGTGAGTCGTACGACGGAGAACCCCTCCACTTT

V: TRBV5-1
J: TRBJ1-1
length: 13
D: NA
size: NA
CDR3: CASSLPQDTEAFF
DNA: TGCGCCAGCAGCTTGCCACAGGACACTGAAGCTTTCTTT

V: TRBV2
J: TRBJ2-1
length: 12
D: NA
size: NA
CDR3: CASSSSANEQFF
DNA: TGTGCCAGCAGTTCTAGCGCAAATGAGCAGTTCTTC

V: TRBV5-1
J: TRBJ2-7
length: 15
D: NA
size: NA
CDR3: CASSLEGRPSYEQYF
DNA: TGCGCCAGCAGCTTGGAGGGGCGGCCCTCCTACGAGCAGTACTTC

V: TRBV9
J: TRBJ2-1
length: 16
D: NA
size: NA
CDR3: CASSPQAPSSYNEQFF
DNA: TGTGCCAGCAGCCCCCAGGCCCCGAGCTCCTACAATGAGCAGTTCTTC

V: TRBV15
J: TRBJ2-3
length: 15
D: NA
size: NA
CDR3: CATRISLERTDTQYF
DNA: TGTGCCACCAGAATAAGTCTAGAACGCACAGATACGCAGTATTTT

V: TRBV4-2
J: TRBJ1-5
length: 16
D: TRBD1
size: NA
CDR3: CASSHSDRGSNQPQHF
DNA: TGTGCCAGCAGCCACTCGGACAGGGGCAGCAATCAGCCCCAGCATTTT

V: TRBV12-5
J: TRBJ1-6
length: 14
D: NA
size: NA
CDR3: CASGLVPEGEPTHF
DNA: TGTGCTAGTGGTTTGGTACCAGAGGGCGAGCCCACCCACTTT

V: TRBV5-1
J: TRBJ2-2
length: 15
D: NA
size: NA
CDR3: CASSSSGSGTGELFF
DNA: TGCGCCAGCAGCTCCAGCGGGTCGGGCACCGGGGAGCTGTTTTTT

V: TRBV11-2
J: TRBJ2-2
length: 17
D: NA
size: NA
CDR3: CASSLRTARLNTGELFF
DNA: TGTGCCAGCAGCTTACGGACAGCCAGATTGAACACCGGGGAGCTGTTTTTT

V: TRBV5-6
J: TRBJ1-2
length: 14
D: TRBD1
size: once
CDR3: CASSPTGTGDGYTF
DNA: TGTGCCAGCAGCCCAACCGGGACAGGGGATGGCTACACCTTC

V: TRBV30
J: TRBJ2-7
length: 14
D: NA
size: NA
CDR3: CAWKTGPNSYEQYF
DNA: TGTGCCTGGAAGACAGGCCCGAACTCCTACGAGCAGTACTTC

V: TRBV21-1
J: TRBJ1-6
length: 17
D: NA
size: NA
CDR3: CASSKVLGRVSDSPLHF
DNA: TGTGCCAGCAGCAAAGTTTTGGGCAGGGTCTCTGATTCACCCCTCCACTTT

V: TRBV19
J: TRBJ1-2
length: 17
D: TRBD1
size: NA
CDR3: CASSTPGGTGNVYGYTF
DNA: TGTGCCAGTAGCACTCCTGGGGGGACAGGGAATGTCTATGGCTACACCTTC

V: TRBV6-1
J: TRBJ1-1
length: 13
D: NA
size: NA
CDR3: CASSVADNTEAFF
DNA: TGTGCCAGCAGTGTCGCAGATAACACTGAAGCTTTCTTT

V: TRBV9
J: TRBJ1-6
length: 16
D: NA
size: few
CDR3: CASRRDQGSYNSPLHF
DNA: TGTGCCAGCAGAAGAGACCAGGGTTCCTATAATTCACCCCTCCACTTT

V: TRBV29-1
J: TRBJ1-1
length: 13
D: NA
size: NA
CDR3: CSVGAGANTEAFF
DNA: TGCAGCGTTGGGGCAGGGGCGAACACTGAAGCTTTCTTT

V: TRBV2
J: TRBJ2-1
length: 13
D: TRBD1
size: NA
CDR3: CAIWTGSYNEQFF
DNA: TGTGCCATCTGGACAGGGTCCTACAATGAGCAGTTCTTC

V: TRBV19
J: TRBJ2-3
length: 15
D: NA
size: NA
CDR3: CASSILWARRDTQYF
DNA: TGTGCCAGTAGTATACTGTGGGCGCGCAGAGATACGCAGTATTTT

V: TRBV29-1
J: TRBJ1-1
length: 13
D: NA
size: NA
CDR3: CSVEESVNTEAFF
DNA: TGCAGCGTTGAAGAGTCGGTGAACACTGAAGCTTTCTTT

V: TRBV5-1
J: TRBJ1-1
length: 15
D: NA
size: NA
CDR3: CASSYIQGTPPRAFF
DNA: TGCGCCAGCAGCTACATCCAGGGCACTCCTCCCCGGGCTTTCTTT

V: TRBV27
J: TRBJ2-3
length: 15
D: NA
size: NA
CDR3: CASSSGILMSDTQYF
DNA: TGTGCCAGCAGTTCAGGGATTTTAATGTCAGATACGCAGTATTTT

V: TRBV27
J: TRBJ1-2
length: 14
D: NA
size: NA
CDR3: CASSLFGGNYGYTF
DNA: TGTGCCAGCAGTTTATTTGGGGGGAACTATGGCTACACCTTC

V: TRBV6-1
J: TRBJ2-1
length: 15
D: TRBD2
size: NA
CDR3: CASSDAAGGRSEQFF
DNA: TGTGCCAGCAGTGATGCAGCGGGGGGGCGGAGTGAGCAGTTCTTC

V: TRBV29-1
J: TRBJ2-4
length: 15
D: NA
size: NA
CDR3: CSVGDGDIAKNIQYF
DNA: TGCAGCGTTGGTGACGGGGATATAGCCAAAAACATTCAGTACTTC

V: TRBV2
J: TRBJ1-1
length: 14
D: TRBD1
size: NA
CDR3: CASSARGQPGEAFF
DNA: TGTGCCAGCAGTGCCCGGGGACAGCCTGGAGAAGCTTTCTTT

V: TRBV6-1
J: TRBJ1-1
length: 14
D: NA
size: once
CDR3: CASSTGRASTEAFF
DNA: TGTGCCAGCAGTACGGGCAGGGCGAGCACTGAAGCTTTCTTT

V: TRBV6-6
J: TRBJ2-3
length: 16
D: NA
size: NA
CDR3: CASSLRDSTSTDTQYF
DNA: TGTGCCAGCAGTTTGCGGGACTCTACTAGCACAGATACGCAGTATTTT

V: TRBV6-6
J: TRBJ1-5
length: 12
D: NA
size: NA
CDR3: CASSSPEGPQHF
DNA: TGTGCCAGCAGTTCCCCCGAGGGGCCCCAGCATTTT

V: TRBV7-8
J: TRBJ2-7
length: 13
D: TRBD1
size: NA
CDR3: CASSLTGEKGQYF
DNA: TGTGCCAGCAGCTTAACAGGGGAAAAGGGGCAGTACTTC

V: TRBV5-1
J: TRBJ2-7
length: 18
D: TRBD2
size: NA
CDR3: CASSLKREGLPLTYEQYF
DNA: TGCGCCAGCAGCTTGAAGCGGGAGGGCCTCCCGTTAACCTACGAGCAGTACTTC

V: TRBV5-1
J: TRBJ1-1
length: 13
D: NA
size: NA
CDR3: CASSYNMNTEAFF
DNA: TGCGCCAGCAGCTACAACATGAACACTGAAGCTTTCTTT

V: TRBV5-4
J: TRBJ2-7
length: 13
D: NA
size: NA
CDR3: CASSLGGVYEQYF
DNA: TGTGCCAGCAGCTTGGGCGGAGTCTACGAGCAGTACTTC